Reported below is one TCR beta chain. No antigen is known for it. Constant-segment-primed 5'RACE gave TCR alpha and TCR beta cDNA libraries with sample barcodes and UMIs. TCRdb fed the 5' RACE reads into MiXCR, producing one record per CDR3 protein. The data show around 250,000 distinct CDR3 sequences, more than 8% seen once. The data stem from a study of T-cell memory formation after mild COVID-19. Broader study findings: Pre-infection memory held some responding clones, suggesting pre-existing cross-reactive T cells responded.

V shed 0 bases and J 5 bases; nucleotides not matched to a gene: 5. Germline CDR1 is SGDLS and CDR2 is YYNGEE. The CDR3 has 15 residues. This TCR was sampled from a man aged 18 to 30 who had mild COVID-19 (a few samples of this study predate the infection). Cell type and time point are not known. The sequenced material came from PBMCs or a T cell subset sorted from them (not recorded which). The J gene is TRBJ2-5, the V gene TRBV9; the match to TRBD2 covers 9 bases. The CDR3 region has the DNA TGTGCCAGCAGCGTAGGCGGGGGGGCCTGGGAGACCCAGTACTTC. The encoded protein is CASSVGGGAWETQYF.